The T cell receptor (beta chain) described here comes from a study of siplizumab effects on memory and regulatory T cells. With respect to this clone: Its antigen is currently unknown.

TCRdb's table, derived via immunoSEQ multiplex PCR, lists solely in-frame clones and lacks some. The sample includes about 50,000 clones, around 97% of them seen just once. V was trimmed by 0 bases and J by 0 bases, leaving 9 bases between them. The CDR3 spans 15 residues. Germline V lookup: CDR1 LGHNA, CDR2 YNFKEQ. Study findings and constraints: Naive T cells looked more diverse than memory cells, and they looked like major contributors to the alloresponse. Roughly 75-95% of dividing CD4+ or CD8+ clones were without an attributable naive or memory phenotype. Sequences below about 10^-5 frequency were poorly captured. As a result, only a minor fraction of alloreactive clones mapped to unstimulated subsets.

Input material: naive CD8+ T cells sorted from blood. The V and J genes are TRBV4-2 and TRBJ2-7; D is unresolved. This clonotype was obtained from a human donor in good health. CDR3 sequence (DNA): TGTGCCAGCAGCCAAGATCCGTCCAGCTCCTACGAGCAGTACTTC. It codes for CASSQDPSSSYEQYF.